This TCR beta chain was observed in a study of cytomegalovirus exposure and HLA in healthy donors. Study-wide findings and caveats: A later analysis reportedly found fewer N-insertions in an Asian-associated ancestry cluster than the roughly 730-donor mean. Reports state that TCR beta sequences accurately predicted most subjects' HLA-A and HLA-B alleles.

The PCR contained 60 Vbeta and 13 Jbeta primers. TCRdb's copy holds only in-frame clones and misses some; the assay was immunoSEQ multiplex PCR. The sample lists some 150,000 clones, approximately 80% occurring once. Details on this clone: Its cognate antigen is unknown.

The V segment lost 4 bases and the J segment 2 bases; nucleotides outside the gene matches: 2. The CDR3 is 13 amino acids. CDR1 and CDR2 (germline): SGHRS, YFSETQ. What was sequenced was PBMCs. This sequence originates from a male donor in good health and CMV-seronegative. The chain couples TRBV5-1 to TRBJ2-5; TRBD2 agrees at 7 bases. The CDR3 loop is CASSRGEQETQYF. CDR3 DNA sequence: TGCGCCAGCAGCCGGGGGGAGCAAGAGACCCAGTACTTC.